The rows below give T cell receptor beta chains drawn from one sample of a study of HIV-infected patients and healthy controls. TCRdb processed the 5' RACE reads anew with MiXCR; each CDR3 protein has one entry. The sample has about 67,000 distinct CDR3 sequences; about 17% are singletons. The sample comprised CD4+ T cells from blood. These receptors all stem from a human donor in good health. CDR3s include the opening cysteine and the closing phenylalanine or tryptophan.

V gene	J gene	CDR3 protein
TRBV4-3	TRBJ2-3	CASSQGPTAGGATQYF
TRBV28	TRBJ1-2	CASSRDSLHYGYTF
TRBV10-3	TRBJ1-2	CAISETPDSNYGYTF
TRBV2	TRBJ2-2	CAAPNPRVTGELFF
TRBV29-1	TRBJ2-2	CSGRLAGNTGELFF
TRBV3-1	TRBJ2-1	CASSQGAGLYNEQFF
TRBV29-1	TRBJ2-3	CSVGQGTTDTQYF
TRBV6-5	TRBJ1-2	CASSSDTGYTF
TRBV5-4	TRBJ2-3	CASSLYGLAGVASAQYF
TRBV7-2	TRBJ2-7	CASSSLPGSGNEQYF
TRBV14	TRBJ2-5	CASSQGLQETQYF
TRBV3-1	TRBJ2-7	CASSQNRYEQYF
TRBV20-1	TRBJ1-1	CSAKRDRGIEAFF
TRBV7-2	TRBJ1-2	CASSAAGTGDGYTF
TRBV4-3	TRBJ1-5	CASSQEVSYGGIQPQHF
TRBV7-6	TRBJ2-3	CASSAHTDTQYF
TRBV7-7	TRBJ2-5	CASSSGMSETQYF
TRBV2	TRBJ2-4	CASSEDLGKNIQYF
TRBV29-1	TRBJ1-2	CSVSGWGGVNGYTF
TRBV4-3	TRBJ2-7	CASSQNLAGGPWEQYF
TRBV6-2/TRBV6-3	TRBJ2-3	CASSFLDTQYF
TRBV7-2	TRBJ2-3	CASSLALRGAGEGNTQYF
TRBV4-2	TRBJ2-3	CASSFGQGDSDTQYF
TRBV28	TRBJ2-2	CASSLLVPAGELFF
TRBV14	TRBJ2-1	CASSQLTAGVHEQFF
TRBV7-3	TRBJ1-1	CASSPGGTDTEAFF
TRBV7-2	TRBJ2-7	CASSPAGLAASYEQYF
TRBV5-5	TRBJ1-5	CASSWSGGSNQPQHF
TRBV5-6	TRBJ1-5	CASSLSRGAVSTSNQPQHF
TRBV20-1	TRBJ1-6	CSARRQGTNSPLHF
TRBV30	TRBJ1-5	CAWTAGNNQPQHF
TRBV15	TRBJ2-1	CATSRDSSGRAYYYNEQFF
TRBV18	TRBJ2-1	CASSPETGGTSRFF
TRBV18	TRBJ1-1	CASSPLPLNTEAFF
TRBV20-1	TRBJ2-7	CSARDLAGGLAEQYF
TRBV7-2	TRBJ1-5	CASSLMTYQPQHF
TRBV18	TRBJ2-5	CASSPGRVPETQYF
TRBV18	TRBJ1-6	CASSPRDGKLYNSPLHF
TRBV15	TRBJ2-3	CATSRETSGGYSTDTQYF
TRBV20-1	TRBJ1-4	CSARDRFPYNEKLFF
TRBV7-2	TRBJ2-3	CASSLELDTQYF
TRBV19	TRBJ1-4	CASSPRPSFTATNEKLFF